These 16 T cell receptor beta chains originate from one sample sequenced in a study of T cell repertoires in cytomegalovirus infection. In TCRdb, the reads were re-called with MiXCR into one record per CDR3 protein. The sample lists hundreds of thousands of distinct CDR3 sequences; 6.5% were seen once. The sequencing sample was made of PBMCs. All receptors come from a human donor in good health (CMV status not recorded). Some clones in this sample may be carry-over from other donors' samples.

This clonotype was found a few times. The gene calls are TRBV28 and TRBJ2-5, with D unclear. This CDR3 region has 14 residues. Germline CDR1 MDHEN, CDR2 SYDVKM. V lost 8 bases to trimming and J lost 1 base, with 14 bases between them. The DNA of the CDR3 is TGTGCCAGCGCGACCGGGCATCTCCAAGAGACCCAGTACTTC. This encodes CASATGHLQETQYF.

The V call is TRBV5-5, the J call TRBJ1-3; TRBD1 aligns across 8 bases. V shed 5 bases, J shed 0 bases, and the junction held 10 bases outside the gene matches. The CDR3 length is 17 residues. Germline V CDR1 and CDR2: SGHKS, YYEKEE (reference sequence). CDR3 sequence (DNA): TGTGCCAGCAGTCCTACTCCAGGGGGCCTCTCTGGAAACACCATATATTTT. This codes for CASSPTPGGLSGNTIYF. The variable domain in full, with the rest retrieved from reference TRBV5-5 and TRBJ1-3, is DAGVTQSPTHLIKTRGQQVTLRCSPISGHKSVSWYQQVLGQGPQFIFQYYEKEERGRGNFPDRFSARQFPNYSSELNVNALLLGDSALYLCASSPTPGGLSGNTIYFGEGSWLTVV.

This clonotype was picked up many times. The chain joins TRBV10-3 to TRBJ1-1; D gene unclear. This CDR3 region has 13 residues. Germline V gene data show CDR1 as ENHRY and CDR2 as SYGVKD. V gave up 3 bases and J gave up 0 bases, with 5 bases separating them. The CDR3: CAISDSLNTEAFF. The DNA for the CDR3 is TGTGCCATCAGTGACTCCCTGAACACTGAAGCTTTCTTT.

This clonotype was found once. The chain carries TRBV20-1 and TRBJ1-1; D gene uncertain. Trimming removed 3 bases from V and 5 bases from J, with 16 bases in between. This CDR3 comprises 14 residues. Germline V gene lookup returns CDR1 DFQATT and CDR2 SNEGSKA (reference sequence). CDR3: CSARRRAGNTEAFF. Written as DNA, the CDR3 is TGCAGTGCTAGGAGACGGGCTGGGAATACTGAAGCTTTCTTT.

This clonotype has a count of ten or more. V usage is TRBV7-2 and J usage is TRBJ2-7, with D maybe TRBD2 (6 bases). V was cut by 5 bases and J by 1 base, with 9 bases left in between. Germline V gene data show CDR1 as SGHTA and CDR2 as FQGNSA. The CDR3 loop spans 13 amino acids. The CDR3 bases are TGTGCCAGCAGCGGACGGGAGTCCTACGAGCAGTACTTC. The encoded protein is CASSGRESYEQYF.

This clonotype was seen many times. The CDR3 reads CASSLLTGIGAEAFF. DNA of the CDR3: TGTGCCAGCAGCTTATTGACAGGGATCGGCGCTGAAGCTTTCTTT. This chain uses TRBV7-2 with TRBJ1-1; 7 bases line up with TRBD1. Germline V gives CDR1 SGHTA, CDR2 FQGNSA. Trimming removed 2 bases from V and 6 bases from J; junction bases left unmatched: 9. The CDR3 extends over 15 amino acids.

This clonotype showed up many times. This CDR3 reads CASSSRDSRNQPQHF. DNA of the CDR3: TGTGCCAGCAGTAGCCGGGACAGCCGCAATCAGCCCCAGCATTTT. The chain employs TRBV7-2 and TRBJ1-5; 7 nucleotides line up with TRBD1. Looked up from germline, CDR1 is SGHTA and CDR2 is FQGNSA. This CDR3 contains 15 residues. V was clipped by 6 bases and J by 2 bases; unmatched bases: 7.

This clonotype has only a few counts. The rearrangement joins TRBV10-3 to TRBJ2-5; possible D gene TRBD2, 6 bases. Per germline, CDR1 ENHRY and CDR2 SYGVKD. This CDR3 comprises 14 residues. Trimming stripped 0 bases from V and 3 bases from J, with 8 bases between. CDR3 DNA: TGTGCCATCAGTGAGTCCCCGGGGGAAGAGACCCAGTACTTC. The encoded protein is CAISESPGEETQYF.

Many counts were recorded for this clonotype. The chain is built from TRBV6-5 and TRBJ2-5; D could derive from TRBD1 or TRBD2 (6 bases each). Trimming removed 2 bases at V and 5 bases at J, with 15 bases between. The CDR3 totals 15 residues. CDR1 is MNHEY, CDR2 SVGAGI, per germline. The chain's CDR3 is CASSYGTGGRETQYF. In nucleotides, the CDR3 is TGTGCCAGCAGTTACGGGACTGGGGGCAGGGAGACCCAGTACTTC.

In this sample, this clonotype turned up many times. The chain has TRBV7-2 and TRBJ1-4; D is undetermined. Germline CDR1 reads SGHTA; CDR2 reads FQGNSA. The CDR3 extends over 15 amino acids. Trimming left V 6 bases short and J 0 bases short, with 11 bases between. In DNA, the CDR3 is TGTGCCAGCAGGATGTCCCATGCAACTAATGAAAAACTGTTTTTT. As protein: CASRMSHATNEKLFF.

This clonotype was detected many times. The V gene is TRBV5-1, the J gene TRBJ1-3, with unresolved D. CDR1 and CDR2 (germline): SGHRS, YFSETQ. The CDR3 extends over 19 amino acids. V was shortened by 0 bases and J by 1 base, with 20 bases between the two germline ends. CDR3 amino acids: CASSLAGSGNGGSGNTIYF. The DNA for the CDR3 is TGCGCCAGCAGCTTGGCCGGATCGGGGAACGGAGGATCTGGAAACACCATATATTTT.

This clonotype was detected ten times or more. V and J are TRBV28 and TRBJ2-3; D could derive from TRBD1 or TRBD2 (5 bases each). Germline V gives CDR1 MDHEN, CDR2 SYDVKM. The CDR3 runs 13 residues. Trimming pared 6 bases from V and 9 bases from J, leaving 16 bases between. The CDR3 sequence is CASRPGPAGTQYF. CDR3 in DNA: TGTGCCAGCAGGCCGGGGCCGGCTGGGACGCAGTATTTT.

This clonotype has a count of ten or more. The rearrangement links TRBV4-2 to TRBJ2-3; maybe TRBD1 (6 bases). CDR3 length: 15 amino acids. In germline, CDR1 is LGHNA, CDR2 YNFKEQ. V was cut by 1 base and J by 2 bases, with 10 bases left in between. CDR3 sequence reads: CASSQAGAPTDTQYF. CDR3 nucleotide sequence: TGTGCCAGCAGCCAAGCAGGGGCCCCCACAGATACGCAGTATTTT.

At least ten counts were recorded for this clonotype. CDR3 DNA sequence: TGTGCCAGCAGAAAGGGGATATCCTACAATGAGCAGTTCTTC. It translates to CASRKGISYNEQFF. The V and J genes are TRBV12-3 or TRBV12-4 and TRBJ2-1; maybe TRBD1 (5 bases). This CDR3 is built from 14 residues. V dropped 6 bases and J dropped 1 base, with 10 bases sitting between them.

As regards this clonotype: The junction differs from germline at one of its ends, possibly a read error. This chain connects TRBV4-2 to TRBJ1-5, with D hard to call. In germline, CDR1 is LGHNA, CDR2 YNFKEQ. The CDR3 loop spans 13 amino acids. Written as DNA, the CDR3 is TGTGCCAACAGCCCAGACAATGCATACCCCCAGCATTTT. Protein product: CANSPDNAYPQHF.

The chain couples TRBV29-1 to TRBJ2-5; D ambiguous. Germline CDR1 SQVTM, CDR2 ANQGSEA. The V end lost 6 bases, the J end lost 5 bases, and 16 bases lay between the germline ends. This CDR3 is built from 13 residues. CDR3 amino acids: CSVENLYGETQYF. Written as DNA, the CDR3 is TGCAGCGTCGAAAACTTGTATGGGGAGACCCAGTACTTC.